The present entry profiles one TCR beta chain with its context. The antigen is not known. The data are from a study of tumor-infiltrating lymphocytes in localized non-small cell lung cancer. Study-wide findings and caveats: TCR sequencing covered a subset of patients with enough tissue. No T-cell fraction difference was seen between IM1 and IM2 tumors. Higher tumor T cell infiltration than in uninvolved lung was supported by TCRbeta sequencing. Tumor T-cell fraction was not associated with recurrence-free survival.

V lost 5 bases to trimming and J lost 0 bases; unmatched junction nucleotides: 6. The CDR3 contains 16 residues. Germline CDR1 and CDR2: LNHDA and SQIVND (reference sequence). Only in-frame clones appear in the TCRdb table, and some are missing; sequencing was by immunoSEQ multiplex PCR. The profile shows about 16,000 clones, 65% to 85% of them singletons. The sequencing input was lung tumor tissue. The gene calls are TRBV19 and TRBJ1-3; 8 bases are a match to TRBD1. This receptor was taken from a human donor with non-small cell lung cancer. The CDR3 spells CASSPGQVSSGNTIYF. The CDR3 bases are TGTGCCAGTAGTCCGGGACAGGTCTCCTCTGGAAACACCATATATTTT. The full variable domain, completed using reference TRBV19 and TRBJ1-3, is DGGITQSPKYLFRKEGQNVTLSCEQNLNHDAMYWYRQDPGQGLRLIYYSQIVNDFQKGDIAEGYSVSREKKESFPLTVTSAQKNPTAFYLCASSPGQVSSGNTIYFGEGSWLTVV.